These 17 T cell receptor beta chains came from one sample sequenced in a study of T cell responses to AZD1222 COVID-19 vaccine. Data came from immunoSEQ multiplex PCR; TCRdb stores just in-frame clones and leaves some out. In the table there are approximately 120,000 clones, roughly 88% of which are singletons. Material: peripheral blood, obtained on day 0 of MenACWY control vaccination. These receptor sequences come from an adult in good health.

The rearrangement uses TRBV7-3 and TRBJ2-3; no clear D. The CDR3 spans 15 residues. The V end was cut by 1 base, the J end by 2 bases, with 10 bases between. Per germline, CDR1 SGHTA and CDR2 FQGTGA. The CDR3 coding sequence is TGTGCCAGCAGCTTAAATTTTGGAAACACAGATACGCAGTATTTT. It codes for CASSLNFGNTDTQYF.

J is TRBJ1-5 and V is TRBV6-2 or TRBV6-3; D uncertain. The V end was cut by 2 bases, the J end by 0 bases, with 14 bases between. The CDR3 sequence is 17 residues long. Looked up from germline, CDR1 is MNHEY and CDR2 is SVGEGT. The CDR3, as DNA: TGTGCCAGCAGTTACGGGCCGCACGGATATAGCAATCAGCCCCAGCATTTT. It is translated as CASSYGPHGYSNQPQHF.

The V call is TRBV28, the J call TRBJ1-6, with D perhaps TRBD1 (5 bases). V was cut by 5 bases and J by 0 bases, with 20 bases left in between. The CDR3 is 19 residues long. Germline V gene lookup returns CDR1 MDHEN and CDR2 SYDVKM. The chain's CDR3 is CASSLHLSTASSYNSPLHF. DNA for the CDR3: TGTGCCAGCAGTCTCCATTTGTCGACAGCGAGCTCCTATAATTCACCCCTCCACTTT.

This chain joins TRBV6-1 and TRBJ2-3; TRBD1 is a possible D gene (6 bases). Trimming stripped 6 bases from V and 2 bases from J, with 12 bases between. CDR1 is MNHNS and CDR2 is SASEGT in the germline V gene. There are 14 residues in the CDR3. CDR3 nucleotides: TGTGCCAGCAGGTCACAGGGCCTCACAGATACGCAGTATTTT. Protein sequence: CASRSQGLTDTQYF.

The CDR3 DNA reads TGCGCCAGCAGCCAAGGACAGGGAATCGGGGCTTTCTTT. It encodes CASSQGQGIGAFF. The rearrangement joins TRBV4-3 to TRBJ1-1, with 7 bases fitting TRBD1. The length of the CDR3 is 13 residues. J was trimmed by 11 bases and V by 1 base; bases with no gene match: 7. The germline V gene has CDR1 LGHNA and CDR2 YSLEER.

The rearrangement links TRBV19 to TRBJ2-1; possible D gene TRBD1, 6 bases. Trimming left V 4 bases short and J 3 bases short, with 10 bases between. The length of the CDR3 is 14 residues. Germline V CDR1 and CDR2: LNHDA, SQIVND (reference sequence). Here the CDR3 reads CASSRDNNYNEQFF. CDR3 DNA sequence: TGTGCCAGTAGTAGGGACAATAACTACAATGAGCAGTTCTTC.

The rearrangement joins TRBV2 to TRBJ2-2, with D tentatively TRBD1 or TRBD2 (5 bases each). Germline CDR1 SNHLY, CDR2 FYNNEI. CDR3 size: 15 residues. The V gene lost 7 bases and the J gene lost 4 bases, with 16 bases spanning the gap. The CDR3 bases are TGTGCCAGCACCCCTTTCCTGGGGACCACCGGGGAGCTGTTTTTT. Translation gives CASTPFLGTTGELFF.

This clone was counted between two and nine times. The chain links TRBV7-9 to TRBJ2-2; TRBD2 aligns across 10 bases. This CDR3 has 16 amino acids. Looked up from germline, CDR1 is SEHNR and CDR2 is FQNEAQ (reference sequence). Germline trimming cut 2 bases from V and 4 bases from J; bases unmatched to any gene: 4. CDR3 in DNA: TGTGCCAGCAGCTTATTAGCGGGAGGCGGCACCGGGGAGCTGTTTTTT. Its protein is CASSLLAGGGTGELFF.

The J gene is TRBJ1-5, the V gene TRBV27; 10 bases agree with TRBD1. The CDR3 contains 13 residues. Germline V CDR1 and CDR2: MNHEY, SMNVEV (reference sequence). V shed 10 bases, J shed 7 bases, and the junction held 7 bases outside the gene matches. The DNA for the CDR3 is TGTGCCACCCGACAGGGGGCAAAACAGCCCCAGCATTTT. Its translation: CATRQGAKQPQHF.

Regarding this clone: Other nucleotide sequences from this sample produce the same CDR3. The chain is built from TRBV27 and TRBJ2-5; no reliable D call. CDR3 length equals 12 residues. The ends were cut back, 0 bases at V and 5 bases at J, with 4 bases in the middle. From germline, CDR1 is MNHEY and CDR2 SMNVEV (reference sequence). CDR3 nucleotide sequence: TGTGCCAGCAGTTTATCGGGCGAGACCCAGTACTTC. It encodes CASSLSGETQYF.

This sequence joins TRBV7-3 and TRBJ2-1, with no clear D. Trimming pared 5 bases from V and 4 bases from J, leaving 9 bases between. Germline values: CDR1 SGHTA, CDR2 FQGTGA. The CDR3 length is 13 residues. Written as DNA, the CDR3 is TGTGCCAGCAGCCGAGCGAGATACAATGAGCAGTTCTTC. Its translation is CASSRARYNEQFF. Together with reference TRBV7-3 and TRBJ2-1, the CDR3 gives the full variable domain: GAGVSQTPSNKVTEKGKYVELRCDPISGHTALYWYRQSLGQGPEFLIYFQGTGAADDSGLPNDRFFAVRPEGSVSTLKIQRTERGDSAVYLCASSRARYNEQFFGPGTRLTVL.

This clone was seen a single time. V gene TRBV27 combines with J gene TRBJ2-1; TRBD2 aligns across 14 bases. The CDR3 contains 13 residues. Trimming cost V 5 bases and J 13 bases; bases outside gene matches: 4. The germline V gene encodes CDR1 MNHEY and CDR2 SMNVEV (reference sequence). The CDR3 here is CASSTGLAGDQFF. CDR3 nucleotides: TGTGCCAGCAGTACGGGACTAGCGGGAGATCAGTTCTTC.

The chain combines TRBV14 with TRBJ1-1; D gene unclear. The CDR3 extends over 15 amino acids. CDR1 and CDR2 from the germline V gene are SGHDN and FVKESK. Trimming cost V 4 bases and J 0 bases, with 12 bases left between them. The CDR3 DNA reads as TGTGCCAGCAGCCCCATTCAGGAGCTGAACACTGAAGCTTTCTTT. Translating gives CASSPIQELNTEAFF.

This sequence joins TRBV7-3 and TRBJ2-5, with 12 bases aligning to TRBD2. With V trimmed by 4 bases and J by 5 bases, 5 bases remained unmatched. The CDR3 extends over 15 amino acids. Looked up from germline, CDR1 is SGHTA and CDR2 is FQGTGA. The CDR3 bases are TGTGCCAGCAGCTCGACTAGCGGGAGCGGGGAGACCCAGTACTTC. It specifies CASSSTSGSGETQYF.

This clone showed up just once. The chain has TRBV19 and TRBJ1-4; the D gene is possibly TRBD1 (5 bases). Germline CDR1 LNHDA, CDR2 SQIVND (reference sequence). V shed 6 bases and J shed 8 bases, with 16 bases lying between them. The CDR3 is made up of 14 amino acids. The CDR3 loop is CASSPDSGIEKLFF. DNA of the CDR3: TGTGCCAGTAGCCCAGACAGCGGGATCGAAAAACTGTTTTTT.

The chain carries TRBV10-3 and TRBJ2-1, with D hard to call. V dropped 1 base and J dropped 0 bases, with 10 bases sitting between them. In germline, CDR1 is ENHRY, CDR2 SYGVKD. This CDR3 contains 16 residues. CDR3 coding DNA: TGTGCCATCAGTGAGTTTGGCGGTAGCTCCTACAATGAGCAGTTCTTC. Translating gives CAISEFGGSSYNEQFF.

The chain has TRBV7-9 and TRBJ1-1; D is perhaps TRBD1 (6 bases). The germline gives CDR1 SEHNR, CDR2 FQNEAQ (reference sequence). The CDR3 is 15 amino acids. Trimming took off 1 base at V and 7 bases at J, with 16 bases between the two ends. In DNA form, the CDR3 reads TGTGCCAGCAGCTTAGGGATCGGGGGCCAGGGTGAAGCTTTCTTT. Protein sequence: CASSLGIGGQGEAFF.